The next 12 T cell receptor beta chains were all read from a single sample in a study of cytomegalovirus exposure and HLA in healthy donors. Generated by immunoSEQ multiplex PCR, the TCRdb table keeps only in-frame clones and is missing some. The repertoire holds about 130,000 clones, with approximately 92% as singletons. Sequencing was carried out using PBMCs. The receptors stem from a young woman in good health and CMV-seropositive.

This chain links TRBV27 with TRBJ2-2; tentatively, D is TRBD1 (5 bases). CDR3 size: 17 residues. The germline CDR1 and CDR2 sequences are MNHEY and SMNVEV (reference sequence). Between the trimmed V and J ends, which lost 2 bases and 4 bases, there was a span of 17 bases. The CDR3 sequence is CASSLVGDDRSTGELFF. CDR3 DNA sequence: TGTGCCAGCAGTTTAGTGGGCGATGACAGATCCACCGGGGAGCTGTTTTTT.

V usage is TRBV5-1 and J usage is TRBJ2-5; D not certain. The V end was cut by 5 bases, the J end by 2 bases, with 7 bases between. The CDR3 loop spans 12 amino acids. Germline CDR1 and CDR2: SGHRS and YFSETQ. The DNA of the CDR3 is TGCGCCAGCAGTTTTTCTCAAGAGACCCAGTACTTC. Protein product: CASSFSQETQYF.

This sequence joins TRBV2 and TRBJ1-2, with TRBD1 as a possible D gene (5 bases). The CDR3 has 13 amino acids. Per germline, CDR1 SNHLY and CDR2 FYNNEI. Deletions cut 2 bases from V and 6 bases from J, with 10 bases between. This chain's CDR3 is CASSENRMDGYTF. Here the CDR3 DNA reads TGTGCCAGCAGTGAAAACAGGATGGATGGCTACACCTTC.

The V and J genes are TRBV6-1 and TRBJ2-1, with 8 bases identical to TRBD1. The CDR3 sequence is 15 residues long. Per germline, CDR1 MNHNS and CDR2 SASEGT. V dropped 2 bases and J dropped 3; count of bases not matched to a gene: 3. The CDR3 loop reads CASSEQGALYNEQFF. The CDR3 coding sequence is TGTGCCAGCAGTGAACAGGGGGCACTCTACAATGAGCAGTTCTTC.

The chain joins TRBV28 to TRBJ1-1; 8 nucleotides line up with TRBD1. Unmatched junction bases numbered 9, after V lost 5 bases and J lost 4 bases. CDR1 and CDR2 from the germline V gene are MDHEN and SYDVKM. This CDR3 spans 15 amino acids. The CDR3 loop is CASSPTTGGITEAFF. CDR3 nucleotides: TGTGCCAGCAGTCCAACCACAGGGGGGATCACTGAAGCTTTCTTT.

This chain connects TRBV18 to TRBJ2-1; maybe TRBD2 (6 bases). V lost 3 bases and J 5 bases, leaving 17 bases between the germline ends. The germline V gene encodes CDR1 KGHSH and CDR2 LQKENI. The CDR3 is 16 residues long. CDR3 bases: TGTGCCAGCTCACCGTTCGAATCGGGACTTAACAATGAGCAGTTCTTC. Amino acids: CASSPFESGLNNEQFF. The whole variable domain, filled in from reference TRBV18 and TRBJ2-1, reads NAGVMQNPRHLVRRRGQEARLRCSPMKGHSHVYWYRQLPEEGLKFMVYLQKENIIDESGMPKERFSAEFPKEGPSILRIQQVVRGDSAAYFCASSPFESGLNNEQFFGPGTRLTVL.

The chain has TRBV5-4 and TRBJ1-1, with a tentative D call TRBD1 (5 bases). The germline CDR1 and CDR2 sequences are SGHNT and YYREEE (reference sequence). Trimming removed 0 bases from V and 1 base from J, with 13 bases in between. The CDR3 runs to 16 residues. In nucleotides, the CDR3 is TGTGCCAGCAGCTTGGACCTCATAAGGGGGAACACTGAAGCTTTCTTT. Its translation: CASSLDLIRGNTEAFF.

This chain links TRBV28 with TRBJ1-5; 9 nucleotides agree with TRBD1. With V trimmed by 5 bases and J by 4 bases, 6 bases remained unmatched. The CDR3 runs 15 residues. Germline CDR1 reads MDHEN; CDR2 reads SYDVKM. CDR3 coding DNA: TGTGCCAGCAGTCCCGGGACAGGGAGGAATCAGCCCCAGCATTTT. It translates to CASSPGTGRNQPQHF. Based on the CDR3 plus reference TRBV28 and TRBJ1-5, the full variable domain is DVKVTQSSRYLVKRTGEKVFLECVQDMDHENMFWYRQDPGLGLRLIYFSYDVKMKEKGDIPEGYSVSREKKERFSLILESASTNQTSMYLCASSPGTGRNQPQHFGDGTRLSIL.

V gene TRBV4-2 combines with J gene TRBJ2-2; D unclear. The CDR3 loop spans 16 amino acids. Trimming shortened V by 0 bases and J by 1 base, and 9 bases separated the two germline ends. CDR1 is LGHNA and CDR2 is YNFKEQ in the germline V gene. This chain's CDR3 is CASSQDLNGNTGELFF. Here the CDR3 DNA reads TGTGCCAGCAGCCAAGATTTGAACGGGAACACCGGGGAGCTGTTTTTT.

The chain couples TRBV30 to TRBJ1-5; perhaps TRBD1 as D (6 bases). The V end lost 4 bases, the J end lost 0 bases, and 7 bases lay between the germline ends. Germline lookup yields CDR1 GTSNPN and CDR2 SVGIG (reference sequence). The CDR3 consists of 13 residues. The CDR3 sequence: CAWNRDSNQPQHF. The CDR3 nucleotides read TGTGCCTGGAACAGGGATAGCAATCAGCCCCAGCATTTT.

CDR3 DNA sequence: TGCGCCAGCAGCTTGGGACAGGGGGGGAACTATGGCTACACCTTC. Translating it yields CASSLGQGGNYGYTF. The chain uses TRBV5-1 and TRBJ1-2; 9 nucleotides line up with TRBD1. The germline V gene has CDR1 SGHRS and CDR2 YFSETQ. V was clipped by 0 bases and J by 2 bases; unmatched bases: 2. The length of the CDR3 is 15 residues.

This clone was detected a few times. The chain has TRBV6-5 and TRBJ2-7; TRBD1 matches 8 bases. Germline loops: CDR1 MNHEY, CDR2 SVGAGI. The CDR3 contains 12 residues. With V trimmed by 5 bases and J by 4 bases, 1 base remained unmatched. The CDR3 reads CASSRTGYEQYF. The CDR3 DNA reads TGTGCCAGCAGTCGGACAGGGTACGAGCAGTACTTC.